This T cell receptor (beta chain) was documented in a study of siplizumab effects on memory and regulatory T cells. General study points: Proliferating siplizumab-culture Tregs lacked confirmation of suppressive function. Major contributors to the alloresponse seemed to be naive T cells, which also appeared more diverse than memory cells. Of the alloreactive clones, only a minor fraction mapped to unstimulated subsets.

About this clone: Its antigen is still unknown.

CDR3 length equals 13 residues. From germline, CDR1 is KGHSH and CDR2 LQKENI. V was clipped by 5 bases and J by 3 bases; unmatched bases: 2. The data were produced by immunoSEQ multiplex PCR, yet TCRdb's version contains in-frame clones alone and is incomplete. The table lists about 110,000 clones, approximately 90% of them singletons, with about 0.7% in the top ten. This receptor was taken from a human donor in good health. Sequencing was done on a sample of Tregs sorted from blood. V usage is TRBV18 and J usage is TRBJ1-2; 8 bases match TRBD1. CDR3 in DNA: TGTGCCAGCTCAAAGGACAGGGACTATGGCTACACCTTC. It encodes CASSKDRDYGYTF.